Listed here are 17 T cell receptor beta chains from one sample, sequenced in a study of radiotherapy plus CTLA-4 blockade in lung cancer. Assay used: immunoSEQ multiplex PCR; TCRdb lists only in-frame clones, some missing. The sample yields around 110,000 clones, more than 70% seen once. The sequenced sample was peripheral blood, obtained from a patient treated with radiotherapy plus ipilimumab. All receptors derive from a human donor with non-small cell lung cancer that progressed on radiotherapy plus ipilimumab. Some clones in this sample may be carry-over from other donors' samples.

This sequence joins TRBV28 and TRBJ1-1; TRBD1 is a possible D gene (6 bases). Germline CDR1 reads MDHEN; CDR2 reads SYDVKM. Trimming removed 5 bases at V and 4 bases at J, with 20 bases between. This CDR3 has 16 residues. As DNA, the CDR3 is TGTGCCAGCAGTCTCGTCCACCGGGGGGCATTCACTGAAGCTTTCTTT. Protein sequence: CASSLVHRGAFTEAFF.

This clone was seen only a few times. The chain combines TRBV15 with TRBJ2-7, with 8 bases identical to TRBD1. This CDR3 comprises 17 residues. J gave up 3 bases and V 1 base, and 11 bases lay outside the gene matches. The germline gives CDR1 LNHNV, CDR2 YYDKDF (reference sequence). CDR3 amino acids: CATSRVSRGRQGYEQYF. CDR3 nucleotide sequence: TGTGCCACCAGCAGAGTCAGCAGGGGGCGCCAGGGCTACGAGCAGTACTTC.

The J gene is TRBJ2-4, the V gene TRBV6-5; TRBD1 matches 9 bases. Germline CDR1 and CDR2: MNHEY and SVGAGI. This CDR3 contains 13 residues. V shed 6 bases, J shed 9 bases, and the junction held 6 bases outside the gene matches. This CDR3 is CASRGTGQGIQYF. The CDR3 nucleotides are TGTGCCAGCAGGGGTACGGGACAGGGCATTCAGTACTTC.

This chain uses TRBV30 with TRBJ1-4, with unresolved D. Trimming stripped 0 bases from V and 8 bases from J, with 7 bases between. This CDR3 comprises 12 residues. CDR1 is GTSNPN, CDR2 SVGIG, per germline (reference sequence). The CDR3 region is CAWSVVGEKLFF. The CDR3 nucleotides are TGTGCCTGGAGTGTGGTCGGGGAAAAACTGTTTTTT.

This chain's CDR3 is CASSYGTGGEKLFF. For the CDR3, the DNA is TGTGCCAGCAGTTACGGGACAGGGGGTGAAAAACTGTTTTTT. This rearrangement joins TRBV28 to TRBJ1-4; 11 bases are a match to TRBD1. CDR1 and CDR2 (germline): MDHEN, SYDVKM. Germline trimming cut 4 bases from V and 7 bases from J; bases unmatched to any gene: 2. There are 14 residues in the CDR3.

The chain carries TRBV7-6 and TRBJ2-2; D remains ambiguous. The V gene's germline CDR1 is SGHVS and CDR2 FNYEAQ. The CDR3 totals 12 residues. V was clipped by 8 bases and J by 4 bases, with 8 bases between them. The CDR3 region is CASGVTTGELFF. For the CDR3, the DNA is TGTGCCAGCGGGGTGACCACCGGGGAGCTGTTTTTT.

About this clone: The junction and the germline gene differ at one end; a read error may be behind it. This sample also contains other DNA sequences that code for the same CDR3. The chain employs TRBV2 and TRBJ2-1; D is unclear. Germline CDR1 is SNHLY and CDR2 is FYNNEI. This CDR3 spans 12 amino acids. The DNA of the CDR3 is TGTGCCAGCAGTGAATCGAACAACGAGCAGTTCTTC. Translated, it gives CASSESNNEQFF. Supplemented by reference TRBV2 and TRBJ2-1, the full variable domain reads EPEVTQTPSHQVTQMGQEVILRCVPISNHLYFYWYRQILGQKVEFLVSFYNNEISEKSEIFDDQFSVERPDGSNFTLKIRSTKLEDSAMYFCASSESNNEQFFGPGTRLTVL.

The rearrangement uses TRBV7-5 and TRBJ1-5. TRBV7-5 constitutes a pseudogene. The CDR3 extends over 11 amino acids. This CDR3 is CARRYNSPQHF. The CDR3 DNA sequence: TGTGCCAGAAGATATAACTCACCCCAGCATTTT.

The V gene is TRBV4-2, the J gene TRBJ2-5; D unresolved. Germline values: CDR1 LGHNA, CDR2 YNFKEQ. This CDR3 is built from 14 residues. V was cut by 6 bases and J by 2 bases, with 13 bases left in between. The CDR3 sequence: CASSQSSRQETQYF. The CDR3 nucleotides are TGTGCCAGCAGTCAGTCCAGCAGGCAAGAGACCCAGTACTTC.

The chain employs TRBV18 and TRBJ2-5; D is perhaps TRBD2 (7 bases). Germline-derived CDR1 and CDR2 are KGHSH and LQKENI. Trimming took off 2 bases at V and 1 base at J, with 17 bases between the two ends. The CDR3 totals 17 residues. The CDR3 region has the DNA TGTGCCAGCTCACCATGGAGGGCGGGGGCCCTCCAAGAGACCCAGTACTTC. Residues: CASSPWRAGALQETQYF.

The V call is TRBV28, the J call TRBJ2-7, with D possibly TRBD1 on 5 matching bases. This CDR3 comprises 11 residues. The ends were cut back, 1 base at V and 12 bases at J, with 10 bases in the middle. The V gene's germline CDR1 is MDHEN and CDR2 SYDVKM. This CDR3 is CASSLLGVRYF. Written as DNA, the CDR3 is TGTGCCAGCAGTTTATTAGGGGTTCGGTACTTC.

The gene calls are TRBV5-1 and TRBJ2-3, with a tentative D call TRBD1 (5 bases). Per germline, CDR1 SGHRS and CDR2 YFSETQ. Trimming removed 0 bases from V and 2 bases from J, with 10 bases in between. The CDR3 spans 15 residues. The CDR3, as DNA: TGCGCCAGCAGCTTGGGGGGCGCACCCACAGATACGCAGTATTTT. Translation gives CASSLGGAPTDTQYF.

This chain connects TRBV6-5 to TRBJ1-6, with 8 bases fitting TRBD1. Germline V gene data show CDR1 as MNHEY and CDR2 as SVGAGI. V gave up 2 bases and J gave up 8 bases; unmatched junction bases: 5. The CDR3 is 15 residues long. This chain's CDR3 is CASSYQTGAHSPLHF. The CDR3 DNA is TGTGCCAGCAGTTACCAGACAGGGGCGCATTCACCCCTCCACTTT.

As concerns this clone: The sample contains more than one DNA sequence encoding this CDR3. The chain couples TRBV5-1 to TRBJ2-3; 8 bases are shared with TRBD1. V lost 0 bases, J lost 3 bases, and 0 bases stayed unmatched. The CDR3 has 14 amino acids. The V gene's germline CDR1 is SGHRS and CDR2 YFSETQ. The CDR3 reads CASSLDRGTDTQYF. DNA for the CDR3: TGCGCCAGCAGCTTGGACAGGGGGACAGATACGCAGTATTTT.

The rearrangement links TRBV6-6 to TRBJ2-7; 9 bases are a match to TRBD1. CDR1 MNHNY and CDR2 SVGAGI come from the germline V gene (reference sequence). The CDR3 totals 13 residues. The trim removed 6 bases at V and 5 bases at J, leaving 5 bases unmatched. CDR3 sequence reads: CASRLGTGNEQYF. The CDR3 DNA reads TGTGCCAGCAGACTCGGGACAGGGAACGAGCAGTACTTC.

The chain employs TRBV5-4 and TRBJ1-2, with 7 bases aligning to TRBD1. V gave up 2 bases and J gave up 8 bases; unmatched junction bases: 12. Looked up from germline, CDR1 is SGHNT and CDR2 is YYREEE (reference sequence). The CDR3 spans 15 residues. This CDR3 reads CASSFQRGPLEGYTF. DNA for the CDR3: TGTGCCAGCAGCTTTCAGAGGGGGCCACTCGAAGGCTACACCTTC. Combining the CDR3 with reference TRBV5-4 and TRBJ1-2 gives the whole variable domain ETGVTQSPTHLIKTRGQQVTLRCSSQSGHNTVSWYQQALGQGPQFIFQYYREEENGRGNFPPRFSGLQFPNYSSELNVNALELDDSALYLCASSFQRGPLEGYTFGSGTRLTVV.

The chain combines TRBV5-4 with TRBJ2-3; D gene unclear. The germline V and J ends were trimmed by 0 bases and 0 bases, with 8 bases remaining between them. Germline values: CDR1 SGHNT, CDR2 YYREEE (reference sequence). This CDR3 has 15 amino acids. The CDR3 loop reads CASSLAALSTDTQYF. In DNA form, the CDR3 reads TGTGCCAGCAGCTTGGCAGCCCTGAGCACAGATACGCAGTATTTT.